The rows below give T cell receptor beta chains drawn from one sample of a study of identical twins. TCRdb re-called the 5' RACE reads with MiXCR, one entry per CDR3 protein. Here the sample spans more than 400,000 distinct CDR3 sequences, around 15% being singletons. The same sample was also used in a study of yellow fever vaccine responses in identical twins.

The sample comprised CD4+ T cells sorted from blood. These receptors all stem from a woman under 30 in good health. Each CDR3 is given with its conserved first and last residue. A D gene is named only where the DNA matches it firmly. Clone size, where shown, is once, few, many, or a class for clones that have expanded.

j_call: TRBJ1-1; v_call: TRBV12-5; clone_size: .; d_call: .; cdr3_aa: CASGPEGRGREAFF; cdr3_nt: TGTGCTAGTGGCCCCGAGGGACGGGGGAGAGAAGCTTTCTTT
j_call: TRBJ2-5; v_call: TRBV14; clone_size: many; d_call: .; cdr3_aa: CASSQMDTQETQYF; cdr3_nt: TGTGCCAGCAGCCAAATGGACACACAAGAGACCCAGTACTTC
j_call: TRBJ2-3; v_call: TRBV24-1; clone_size: few; d_call: TRBD2; cdr3_aa: CATSDPPSGGRADTQYF; cdr3_nt: TGTGCCACCAGTGACCCGCCTAGCGGGGGTCGGGCAGATACGCAGTATTTT
j_call: TRBJ2-1; v_call: TRBV18; clone_size: few; d_call: TRBD2; cdr3_aa: CASSPSLAGLNEQFF; cdr3_nt: TGTGCCAGCTCACCATCTCTAGCGGGCCTCAATGAGCAGTTCTTC
j_call: TRBJ1-4; v_call: TRBV12-3/TRBV12-4; clone_size: .; d_call: .; cdr3_aa: CASSSGLVKLFF; cdr3_nt: TGTGCCAGCAGTTCCGGACTCGTGAAACTGTTTTTT
j_call: TRBJ2-5; v_call: TRBV3-1; clone_size: few; d_call: TRBD2; cdr3_aa: CASGSWDYLDF; cdr3_nt: TGTGCCAGCGGAAGCTGGGACTACCTTGACTTC
j_call: TRBJ1-5; v_call: TRBV12-3/TRBV12-4; clone_size: few; d_call: .; cdr3_aa: CASTLGVQPQHF; cdr3_nt: TGTGCCAGCACCCTAGGGGTGCAGCCCCAGCATTTT
j_call: TRBJ1-1; v_call: TRBV20-1; clone_size: .; d_call: .; cdr3_aa: CSPSEGMNTEAFF; cdr3_nt: TGCAGCCCCTCCGAGGGGATGAACACTGAAGCTTTCTTT
j_call: TRBJ1-5; v_call: TRBV20-1; clone_size: few; d_call: TRBD1; cdr3_aa: CSAREGQGRQPQHF; cdr3_nt: TGCAGTGCTAGAGAAGGACAGGGGCGTCAGCCCCAGCATTTT
j_call: TRBJ2-5; v_call: TRBV15; clone_size: .; d_call: TRBD2; cdr3_aa: CAIRRAGVETQYF; cdr3_nt: TGTGCCATCCGGAGGGCGGGAGTAGAGACCCAGTACTTC
j_call: TRBJ1-2; v_call: TRBV5-1; clone_size: many; d_call: TRBD1; cdr3_aa: CASSPIQGARGYTF; cdr3_nt: TGCGCCAGCAGCCCCATACAGGGGGCGCGGGGCTACACCTTC
j_call: TRBJ2-5; v_call: TRBV20-1; clone_size: few; d_call: TRBD2; cdr3_aa: CSARGILQGLGFPETQYF; cdr3_nt: TGCAGTGCTAGAGGGATCCTTCAAGGACTAGGGTTTCCAGAGACCCAGTACTTC
j_call: TRBJ2-5; v_call: TRBV7-6; clone_size: once; d_call: .; cdr3_aa: CASSPHRDRIETQYF; cdr3_nt: TGTGCCAGCAGCCCGCACAGGGACCGGATAGAGACCCAGTACTTC